This TCR beta chain was retrieved from a study of blood T cell repertoires in COVID-19. V lost 4 bases to trimming and J lost 5 bases, with 24 bases between them. The CDR3 consists of 18 residues. Germline CDR1 reads SGHNT; CDR2 reads YYREEE (reference sequence). Per the study methods: Quantification of nucleated cells was approximated via reference gene primer amplification. Clones were sequenced by immunoSEQ multiplex PCR, and TCRdb holds only the in-frame ones, with some missing. The DNA gave D and trimming, while V, J and clone size come from that table. The table records 380,000 or so clones, 89% of them present only once.

The sequenced sample was peripheral blood. The V and J genes are TRBV5-4 and TRBJ2-2, with a possible D match to TRBD1 (5 bases). The origin of this receptor is a man aged 35 to 55 with acute or convalescent COVID-19. CDR3 sequence: CASSVRERGWPGTGELFF. The CDR3 coding sequence is TGTGCCAGCAGCGTCCGCGAAAGGGGTTGGCCTGGTACCGGGGAGCTGTTTTTT. The full variable domain, its missing parts supplied by reference TRBV5-4 and TRBJ2-2, is ETGVTQSPTHLIKTRGQQVTLRCSSQSGHNTVSWYQQALGQGPQFIFQYYREEENGRGNFPPRFSGLQFPNYSSELNVNALELDDSALYLCASSVRERGWPGTGELFFGEGSRLTVL.